This TCR beta chain was sequenced during a study of vaccination effects on CD4 cells after COVID-19. A remark on this clone: Its antigen is undetermined.

Measured with immunoSEQ multiplex PCR; TCRdb has only the in-frame clones, and not every one. Among 55,000 or so clones listed, around 67% were seen once. In the ViraFEST assay, antigen-specific CD4+ clonotypes were identified by expansion after peptide-pool stimulation. Subsequent to a culture period of more than 8 days, CD4+ T cells were isolated. All vaccine recipients tested negative for nucleocapsid antibodies and had never contracted SARS-CoV-2 infection. Days 3 and 7 saw half the medium replaced with IL-2 medium. The V segment lost 4 bases and the J segment 6 bases; nucleotides outside the gene matches: 4. Germline lookup yields CDR1 SGHDT and CDR2 YYEEEE. The CDR3 covers 15 residues.

The chain recombines TRBV5-6 with TRBJ2-1, with 13 bases that match TRBD2. The TCR comes from a human donor who received a COVID-19 vaccine. Specimen: CD4+ T cells from PBMCs cultured with SARS-CoV-2 spike peptides, collected before COVID-19 vaccination. The DNA for the CDR3 is TGTGCCAGCAGCCTGGGACTAGCGGGGTTCAATGAGCAGTTCTTC. Amino acid sequence: CASSLGLAGFNEQFF. The complete variable domain, with remaining parts taken from reference TRBV5-6 and TRBJ2-1, reads DAGVTQSPTHLIKTRGQQVTLRCSPKSGHDTVSWYQQALGQGPQFIFQYYEEEERQRGNFPDRFSGHQFPNYSSELNVNALLLGDSALYLCASSLGLAGFNEQFFGPGTRLTVL.